This T cell receptor (beta chain) comes out of a study of human T cells and chemical hapten exposure. About the study: Diphenylcyclopropenone was applied weekly to patients' scalps across the roughly 23-week study. Patch tests put 0.01% DPC on the upper back, read at 6 days.

Time point defined: patch test 2, 6 weeks after DPC sensitization. Noted treatment: therapeutic diphenylcyclopropenone sensitization with weekly scalp DPC. Phlebotomy was performed prior to application of every patch test. A single record per CDR3 protein comes from TCRdb applying MiXCR to the RACE reads. The sample includes 70,000 to 95,000 distinct CDR3 sequences, less than 8% seen only once; the top ten take approximately 1.3%. There are many counts of this clonotype. CDR1 and CDR2 (germline): SGHKS, YYEKEE (reference sequence). Trimming cost V 5 bases and J 2 bases, with 14 bases left between them. This CDR3 spans 15 amino acids.

The sample consisted of whole blood, taken in connection with sensitization to the hapten diphenylcyclopropenone (DPC). This clonotype originated in a woman aged 25-40 years with alopecia areata. Some clones in this sample may be carry-over from other donors' samples. The chain carries TRBV5-5 and TRBJ1-3; D ambiguous. Here the CDR3 DNA reads TGTGCCAGCAGAGATCAGATTTTGGCTGGAAACACCATATATTTT. Residues: CASRDQILAGNTIYF.